A single sample gave rise to the 19 T cell receptor beta chains below, sequenced in a study of T-cell reconstitution after alpha-beta-depleted transplantation in children. Unique molecular identifiers were incorporated into the prepared TCRbeta library. TCRdb redid the calling of the PCR reads with MiXCR, one entry per CDR3 protein. The sample lists some 110,000 distinct CDR3 sequences, 9% to 12% seen once, with less than 35% in the top ten. The sample was PBMCs, taken before TCRalphabeta/CD19-depleted stem cell transplant. Source of these receptors: a boy between 2 and 15 years old with acute lymphoblastic leukemia, due to receive a stem cell transplant.

As concerns this clonotype: This sequence may be a read error, since a much larger clone differs from it by one base. The chain is built from TRBV6-5 and TRBJ1-6, with D possibly TRBD1 on 6 matching bases. Trimming pared 0 bases from V and 5 bases from J, leaving 11 bases between. This CDR3 is 16 amino acids long. Germline lookup yields CDR1 MNHEY and CDR2 SVGAGI. CDR3 sequence (DNA): TGTGCCAGCAGTTACTCCGACAGGAACCATAATTCACCCCTCCACTTT. This translates into CASSYSDRNHNSPLHF.

This clonotype was observed at least ten times. V is TRBV7-3 and J is TRBJ2-1, with D maybe TRBD2 (5 bases). Germline CDR1 and CDR2: SGHTA and FQGTGA. The CDR3 spans 14 residues. Trimming took off 2 bases at V and 5 bases at J, with 10 bases between the two ends. The CDR3 region is CASSLRAGDNEQFF. As DNA, the CDR3 is TGTGCCAGCAGCTTACGTGCGGGTGACAATGAGCAGTTCTTC.

The V gene is TRBV10-3, the J gene TRBJ1-1; TRBD1 agrees at 8 bases. This CDR3 is 14 amino acids long. Looked up from germline, CDR1 is ENHRY and CDR2 is SYGVKD. The ends lost 7 bases at V and 4 bases at J; junction bases unmatched: 8. The CDR3 sequence is CAIIGQGQLTEAFF. CDR3 sequence (DNA): TGTGCCATCATCGGACAGGGCCAGCTCACTGAAGCTTTCTTT.

This clonotype was seen at least ten times. V usage is TRBV12-3 or TRBV12-4 and J usage is TRBJ2-7, with 9 bases lining up with TRBD2. The ends lost 3 bases at V and 9 bases at J; junction bases unmatched: 15. This CDR3 has 16 amino acids. The CDR3 reads CASSFGLAGRRGGQYF. CDR3 nucleotide sequence: TGTGCCAGCAGTTTCGGGCTAGCGGGACGCCGGGGTGGGCAGTACTTC.

This clonotype turned up a few times. Its ends do not fully match the called genes, so a read error is possible. The chain combines TRBV7-8 with TRBJ2-7; 12 nucleotides agree with TRBD2. Germline CDR1 SGHVS, CDR2 FQNEAQ. This CDR3 comprises 14 residues. The CDR3 is CASSLAGGAYEQYF. The CDR3 DNA reads TGTGCCAGCAGCCTAGCGGGAGGGGCCTACGAGCAGTACTTC.

This clonotype was detected many times. The junction departs from the called germline gene at one end, perhaps through a read error. The chain carries TRBV6-1 and TRBJ2-5, with 12 bases lining up with TRBD2. The CDR3 length is 15 residues. Per the germline V gene, CDR1 is MNHNS and CDR2 is SASEGT. The CDR3 nucleotides read TGTGCCAGCAGTGGACTAGCGGGAGTCCAAAAGACCCAGTACTTC. Its protein is CASSGLAGVQKTQYF.

This clonotype was seen repeatedly, ten times or more. This chain links TRBV20-1 with TRBJ2-1; perhaps TRBD1 as D (5 bases). This CDR3 spans 13 amino acids. With 4 bases removed from V and 1 base from J, the gap between germline ends came to 8 bases. The V gene's germline CDR1 is DFQATT and CDR2 SNEGSKA (reference sequence). CDR3 sequence reads: CSAIGDSYNEQFF. CDR3 in DNA: TGCAGTGCTATAGGGGATTCCTACAATGAGCAGTTCTTC.

Ten or more counts support this clonotype. The V call is TRBV14, the J call TRBJ1-1; D remains ambiguous. With 0 bases removed from V and 4 bases from J, the gap between germline ends came to 18 bases. CDR3 size: 17 residues. Germline values: CDR1 SGHDN, CDR2 FVKESK. DNA of the CDR3: TGTGCCAGCAGCCAAGAGGGTAAGGGAGCTGGGAGCACTGAAGCTTTCTTT. Its translation: CASSQEGKGAGSTEAFF.

This clonotype has ten or more counts. V is TRBV12-3 or TRBV12-4 and J is TRBJ1-1, with TRBD1 identical over 9 bases. The CDR3 is 14 residues long. V was pared by 4 bases and J by 4 bases, with 4 bases of the junction left unmatched. The CDR3 DNA reads as TGTGCCAGCAGTTCCCTGACAGGGGGCACTGAAGCTTTCTTT. Amino acids: CASSSLTGGTEAFF.

This clonotype came up a few times. CDR3: CSAQGHTDTQYF. In DNA, the CDR3 is TGCAGTGCTCAGGGGCACACAGATACGCAGTATTTT. The chain couples TRBV20-1 to TRBJ2-3; D is perhaps TRBD1 (6 bases). The CDR3 sequence is 12 residues long. Trimming took 5 bases from V and 2 from J, leaving 8 bases between them. Germline-derived CDR1 and CDR2 are DFQATT and SNEGSKA (reference sequence).

The sample holds a few counts of this clonotype. The CDR3 is CSVKRQGSTDTQYF. The DNA of the CDR3 is TGCAGTGTCAAACGACAGGGCAGCACAGATACGCAGTATTTT. The rearrangement links TRBV20-1 to TRBJ2-3, with 7 bases identical to TRBD1. Germline lookup yields CDR1 DFQATT and CDR2 SNEGSKA (reference sequence). The CDR3 is 14 amino acids. With 7 bases clipped from V and 0 bases from J, the junction kept 7 bases outside the gene matches.

This clonotype was detected only a few times. The chain has TRBV7-6 and TRBJ2-3, with TRBD2 matching 14 bases. There are 17 residues in the CDR3. After removal of 5 bases from V and 5 bases from J, the junction contained 9 bases not matched to a gene. Germline CDR1 SGHVS, CDR2 FNYEAQ. The CDR3 DNA sequence: TGTGCCAGCAGCGCCCGACTAGCGGGAGGGCCTGAAGATACGCAGTATTTT. Its protein is CASSARLAGGPEDTQYF.

This clonotype was counted between two and nine times. The chain has TRBV4-2 and TRBJ2-5; D call uncertain. Germline V gene lookup returns CDR1 LGHNA and CDR2 YNFKEQ. The V gene lost 0 bases and the J gene lost 1 base, with 9 bases spanning the gap. The CDR3 is 15 residues long. CDR3 DNA sequence: TGTGCCAGCAGCCAAGAGGGTGGCTTCCAAGAGACCCAGTACTTC. This codes for CASSQEGGFQETQYF.

This clonotype came up many times. V gene TRBV27 combines with J gene TRBJ2-7; TRBD1 or TRBD2 may be the D gene (5 bases each). The V end lost 5 bases, the J end lost 9 bases, and 20 bases lay between the germline ends. Per the germline V gene, CDR1 is MNHEY and CDR2 is SMNVEV (reference sequence). CDR3 length equals 14 residues. This CDR3 is CASSRGREPQRQYF. The DNA of the CDR3 is TGTGCCAGCAGTCGGGGCCGAGAGCCCCAGCGGCAGTACTTC.

This clonotype was seen a few times. This chain links TRBV28 with TRBJ2-7; D may be TRBD1 or TRBD2 (6 bases each). V was pared by 10 bases and J by 0 bases, with 13 bases between. CDR1 is MDHEN, CDR2 SYDVKM, per germline. The CDR3 is made up of 13 amino acids. The CDR3 DNA reads TGTGCCACCCTGGGGGGCCCCTCCTACGAGCAGTACTTC. Its protein product is CATLGGPSYEQYF.

This clonotype was seen only a few times. The gene calls are TRBV20-1 and TRBJ1-3, with unresolved D. This CDR3 is built from 15 residues. CDR1 is DFQATT and CDR2 is SNEGSKA in the germline V gene (reference sequence). V gave up 3 bases and J gave up 4 bases, with 16 bases separating them. CDR3 in amino acids: CSARSGSEWGNTIYF. The CDR3 coding sequence is TGCAGTGCTAGGTCGGGAAGTGAATGGGGAAACACCATATATTTT.

This clonotype was found many times. The chain combines TRBV5-6 with TRBJ2-2, with D perhaps matching TRBD1 (6 bases). CDR1 is SGHDT and CDR2 is YYEEEE in the germline V gene. The CDR3 length is 16 residues. V was trimmed by 0 bases and J by 5 bases, leaving 14 bases between them. CDR3 protein: CASSLDQGPGTGELFF. In DNA, the CDR3 is TGTGCCAGCAGCTTGGATCAGGGGCCGGGGACCGGGGAGCTGTTTTTT.

This rearrangement joins TRBV5-6 to TRBJ2-5, with D unclear. The V and J ends lost 4 bases and 8 bases respectively, with 9 bases between them. From germline, CDR1 is SGHDT and CDR2 YYEEEE. CDR3 length: 11 amino acids. CDR3 DNA sequence: TGTGCCAGCAGCCCCCCCCGCACCCAGTACTTC. It specifies CASSPPRTQYF.

The chain joins TRBV5-5 to TRBJ2-7; the D gene is possibly TRBD2 (6 bases). Per germline, CDR1 SGHKS and CDR2 YYEKEE (reference sequence). The CDR3 spans 16 residues. The V end lost 3 bases, the J end lost 1 base, and 17 bases lay between the germline ends. In DNA form, the CDR3 reads TGTGCCAGCAGCTCCCAGTCCGGGACTGCTTCCTACGAGCAGTACTTC. Translated, it gives CASSSQSGTASYEQYF.